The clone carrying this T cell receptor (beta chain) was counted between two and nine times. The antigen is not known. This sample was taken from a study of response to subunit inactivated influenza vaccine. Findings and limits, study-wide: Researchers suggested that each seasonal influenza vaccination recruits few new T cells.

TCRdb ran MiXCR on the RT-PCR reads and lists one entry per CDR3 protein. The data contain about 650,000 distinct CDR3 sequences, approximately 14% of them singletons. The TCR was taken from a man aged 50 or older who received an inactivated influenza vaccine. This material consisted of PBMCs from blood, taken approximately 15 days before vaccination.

CDR3 DNA: TGTGCCAGCAGCCCACGGAGGGACCCGGAGACCCAGTACTTC. Translated: CASSPRRDPETQYF. The V call is TRBV5-5, the J call TRBJ2-5; tentatively, D is TRBD2 (6 bases). V was trimmed by 4 bases and J by 5 bases, leaving 15 bases between them. CDR1 is SGHKS, CDR2 YYEKEE, per germline (reference sequence). The CDR3 length is 14 residues.